A selection of T cell receptor beta chains follows, all from one sample in a study of blood T cell repertoires in COVID-19. The data were produced by immunoSEQ multiplex PCR, yet TCRdb's version contains in-frame clones alone and is incomplete. This table has more than 300,000 clones, approximately 88% appearing once. Sequenced: peripheral blood. The receptor source for this set is a woman aged 25-40 years with COVID-19, enrolled during active disease. CDR3s include the opening cysteine and the closing phenylalanine or tryptophan. A D gene is named only where the DNA matches it firmly. Not every row has a clone size; where given, it reads once, few, many or a size class.

j_call clone_size d_call v_call cdr3_aa cdr3_nt
TRBJ2-3 - TRBD1 TRBV19 CATGTGGLDTQYF TGTGCCACCGGGACAGGGGGCTTGGATACGCAGTATTTT
TRBJ1-2 - - TRBV9 CASSVLSTPPRYTF TGTGCCAGCAGCGTATTATCGACTCCACCACGCTACACCTTC
TRBJ2-1 - - TRBV5-1 CASTDSVSVNEQFF TGCGCCAGCACCGACTCGGTATCGGTCAATGAGCAGTTCTTC
TRBJ2-1 - TRBD2 TRBV9 CASSVERGGWYNEQFF TGTGCCAGCAGCGTTGAACGGGGGGGCTGGTACAATGAGCAGTTCTTC
TRBJ2-7 - - TRBV5-1 CASSLGTGAYEQYF TGCGCCAGCAGCTTAGGGACTGGGGCCTACGAGCAGTACTTC
TRBJ2-3 - - TRBV6-5 CASSSFSGSNTQYF TGTGCCAGCAGTAGCTTCAGCGGATCCAATACGCAGTATTTT
TRBJ2-3 - TRBD2 TRBV7-3 CASSLKRGGTDTQYF TGTGCCAGCAGCTTAAAGCGGGGGGGCACAGATACGCAGTATTTT
TRBJ2-1 - TRBD1 TRBV28 CASSTPGQLHNEQFF TGTGCCAGCAGTACACCGGGACAGCTCCACAATGAGCAGTTCTTC
TRBJ2-3 - TRBD1 TRBV5-5 CASSRQGLYTDTQYF TGTGCCAGCAGCAGACAGGGATTATACACAGATACGCAGTATTTT
TRBJ2-4 - - TRBV10-1 CASSRGGENIQYF TGCGCCAGCTCCCGAGGGGGGGAAAACATTCAGTACTTC
TRBJ2-4 - - TRBV5-6 CASSLVFRGKNIQYF TGTGCCAGCAGCTTGGTGTTTAGGGGGAAAAACATTCAGTACTTC
TRBJ1-6 few TRBD1 TRBV28 CASNQGGFGSPLHF TGTGCCAGCAATCAGGGGGGCTTTGGATCACCCCTCCACTTT
TRBJ2-5 - - TRBV4-1 CASSQDRTVGTQYF TGCGCCAGCAGCCAAGATCGAACAGTCGGGACCCAGTACTTC
TRBJ1-1 - - TRBV7-9 CASSSARGGRSGTEAFF TGTGCCAGCAGCTCCGCACGGGGGGGCAGGTCAGGCACTGAAGCTTTCTTT
TRBJ1-5 - - TRBV12-3/TRBV12-4 CASSSFWQEPQHF TGTGCCAGCAGTTCTTTTTGGCAGGAGCCCCAGCATTTT
TRBJ2-5 - TRBD2 TRBV18 CASSPGLASQETQYF TGTGCCAGCTCACCAGGACTAGCTTCACAAGAGACCCAGTACTTC
TRBJ1-2 - - TRBV27 CASSLGRSVDGYTF TGTGCCAGCAGTTTGGGCAGGTCGGTAGATGGCTACACCTTC
TRBJ1-2 - TRBD1 TRBV5-6 CASSPFALQGSYGYTF TGTGCCAGCAGCCCATTCGCACTACAGGGGAGCTATGGCTACACCTTC
TRBJ2-1 - TRBD2 TRBV15 CATSREYGSGAYNEQFF TGTGCCACCAGCAGAGAGTATGGTAGCGGGGCCTACAATGAGCAGTTCTTC
TRBJ1-2 - - TRBV7-2 CASNPGGNYGYTF TGTGCCAGCAACCCCGGGGGGAACTATGGCTACACCTTC
TRBJ1-6 - TRBD1 TRBV4-1 CASSPPEGANSPLHF TGCGCCAGCAGCCCTCCCGAGGGGGCGAATTCACCCCTCCACTTT
TRBJ2-1 - TRBD1 TRBV7-8 CASSLGDRGGYNEQFF TGTGCCAGCAGCTTAGGGGACAGGGGCGGATACAATGAGCAGTTCTTC
TRBJ1-2 - - TRBV12-3/TRBV12-4 CASSFLNYGYTF TGTGCCAGCAGTTTCCTTAACTATGGCTACACCTTC
TRBJ1-2 - - TRBV19 CASSIAGLHGYTF TGTGCCAGTAGTATTGCGGGGCTTCATGGCTACACCTTC
TRBJ2-1 - - TRBV11-2 CASSGVSDRSYNEQFF TGTGCCAGCAGCGGGGTTAGCGACCGCTCCTACAATGAGCAGTTCTTC
TRBJ2-3 - - TRBV18 CASSPTGSDTDTQYF TGTGCCAGCTCACCAACAGGGTCGGACACAGATACGCAGTATTTT
TRBJ2-1 - - TRBV9 CASSVGVTDEQFF TGTGCCAGCAGCGTAGGTGTCACAGATGAGCAGTTCTTC
TRBJ2-7 - - TRBV13 CASSFRLRRDEQYF TGTGCCAGCAGCTTTCGACTACGGCGAGACGAGCAGTACTTC
TRBJ2-3 - - TRBV7-9 CASSQWTERGTDTQYF TGTGCCAGCAGTCAATGGACCGAGCGGGGCACAGATACGCAGTATTTT
TRBJ2-5 once TRBD2 TRBV5-1 CASSLGSGGAGETQYF TGCGCCAGCAGCTTAGGTAGCGGGGGGGCCGGGGAGACCCAGTACTTC
TRBJ2-5 - TRBD1 TRBV29-1 CSVEDTGGTGETQYF TGCAGCGTTGAAGATACAGGGGGGACGGGAGAGACCCAGTACTTC
TRBJ1-1 - - TRBV2 CASSEDSLNTEAFF TGTGCCAGCAGTGAAGACAGTTTGAACACTGAAGCTTTCTTT
TRBJ1-4 - - TRBV5-8 CASSLGWGTGAYEKLFF TGTGCCAGCAGCTTGGGGTGGGGCACCGGAGCTTATGAAAAACTGTTTTTT
TRBJ2-2 - - TRBV3-1/TRBV3-2 CASSQDANTGELFF TGTGCCAGCAGCCAAGACGCGAACACCGGGGAGCTGTTTTTT
TRBJ1-6 - TRBD1 TRBV7-6 CASSLAGQGGSPLHF TGTGCCAGCAGCTTAGCGGGACAGGGTGGCTCACCCCTCCACTTT
TRBJ2-3 - TRBD2 TRBV4-2 CASSQRLAQPIPDTQYF TGTGCCAGCAGCCAAAGACTAGCCCAACCAATCCCAGATACGCAGTATTTT
TRBJ2-1 - TRBD2 TRBV19 CASSGLAGLSSYNEQFF TGTGCCAGCAGTGGATTAGCGGGGCTTAGCTCCTACAATGAGCAGTTCTTC
TRBJ2-2 - TRBD1 TRBV9 CASSHSRDRGGSGELFF TGTGCCAGCAGCCACAGCCGGGACAGGGGAGGCTCCGGGGAGCTGTTTTTT
TRBJ2-2 - - TRBV19 CASSIGQSTGELFF TGTGCCAGTAGTATAGGGCAGTCCACCGGGGAGCTGTTTTTT
TRBJ1-5 - - TRBV4-1 CASSQDSYQPQHF TGCGCCAGCAGCCAAGACAGTTATCAGCCCCAGCATTTT
TRBJ2-3 - TRBD1 TRBV5-4 CASSNRTGGTDTQYF TGTGCCAGCAGCAATAGAACAGGGGGCACAGATACGCAGTATTTT